A selection of T cell receptor beta chains follows, all from one sample in a study of T-cell reconstitution after alpha-beta-depleted transplantation in children. One entry per CDR3 protein results from TCRdb running MiXCR on the PCR reads. The sample yields roughly 340,000 distinct CDR3 sequences, about a sixth seen once. The sequences come from PBMCs, mostly from graft donor cells, collected 360 days after TCRalphabeta/CD19-depleted stem cell transplant. The receptor set was obtained from a male patient aged 2-9 years who had a stem cell transplant for acute lymphoblastic leukemia, so the T cells may come from the graft donor. CDR3s include the opening cysteine and the closing phenylalanine or tryptophan. The D gene is left open where the match is weak. Clone size is stated in some rows and not others, as once, few, many or a class when expanded.

V	size	J	D	DNA	CDR3
TRBV7-9	.	TRBJ2-1	TRBD2	TGTGCCAGCAGTCGCACTAGCGGGCTCAGCTCCCACAATGAGCAGTTCTTC	CASSRTSGLSSHNEQFF
TRBV15	.	TRBJ2-5	.	TGTGCCACCAGCAGAGATTCGGGGGAGACCCAGTACTTC	CATSRDSGETQYF
TRBV12-3/TRBV12-4	.	TRBJ2-5	.	TGTGCCAGCAAAAGTGGTGAGACCCAGTACTTC	CASKSGETQYF
TRBV6-5	few	TRBJ2-7	.	TGTGCCAGCAGTTTTCCCCGGGGGACAGTTTCCTCCTACGAGCAGTACTTC	CASSFPRGTVSSYEQYF
TRBV7-2	.	TRBJ2-4	.	TGTGCCAGCAGCTTAGCCGGCGGAAGAAGGAACATTCAGTACTTC	CASSLAGGRRNIQYF
TRBV12-3/TRBV12-4	few	TRBJ1-5	TRBD1	TGTGCCAGCAGTTTACAACAGGGGAATCAGCCCCAGCATTTT	CASSLQQGNQPQHF
TRBV7-2	.	TRBJ2-7	TRBD2	TGTGCCAGCAGCTTATCTGGCGGGAGGGGCTACGAGCAGTACTTC	CASSLSGGRGYEQYF
TRBV20-1	.	TRBJ1-6	TRBD1	TGCAGTGCTCCGACAGGGTATGATTCACCCCTCCACTTT	CSAPTGYDSPLHF
TRBV29-1	many	TRBJ2-1	.	TGCAGCGGGAGGCACAATGAGCAGTTCTTC	CSGRHNEQFF
TRBV10-3	few	TRBJ2-7	.	TGTGCCATCAGTGAGAGGGCAGGAACGGTCCACGAGCAGTACTTC	CAISERAGTVHEQYF
TRBV7-2	.	TRBJ1-1	.	TGTGCCAGCAGCTTAGAGGCAGGACTGTCATCTGAAGCTTTCTTT	CASSLEAGLSSEAFF
TRBV24-1	.	TRBJ2-3	.	TGTGCCACCAGTGGATCTACAGGGACGAGCACAGATACGCAGTATTTT	CATSGSTGTSTDTQYF
TRBV10-3	few	TRBJ2-7	TRBD2	TGTGCCATCAGTGAGTCGAAAGGCGGGACTAGCTCCTACGAGCAGTACTTC	CAISESKGGTSSYEQYF